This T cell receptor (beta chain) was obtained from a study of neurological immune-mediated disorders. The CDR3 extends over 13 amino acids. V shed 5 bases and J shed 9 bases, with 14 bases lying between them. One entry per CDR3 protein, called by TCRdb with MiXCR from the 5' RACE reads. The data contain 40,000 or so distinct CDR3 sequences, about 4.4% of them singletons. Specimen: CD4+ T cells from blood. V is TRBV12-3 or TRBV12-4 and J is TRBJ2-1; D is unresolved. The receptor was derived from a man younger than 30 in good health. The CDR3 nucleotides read TGTGCCAGCAGTACGGGTGGGGTCGGTGAGCAGTTCTTC. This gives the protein CASSTGGVGEQFF.